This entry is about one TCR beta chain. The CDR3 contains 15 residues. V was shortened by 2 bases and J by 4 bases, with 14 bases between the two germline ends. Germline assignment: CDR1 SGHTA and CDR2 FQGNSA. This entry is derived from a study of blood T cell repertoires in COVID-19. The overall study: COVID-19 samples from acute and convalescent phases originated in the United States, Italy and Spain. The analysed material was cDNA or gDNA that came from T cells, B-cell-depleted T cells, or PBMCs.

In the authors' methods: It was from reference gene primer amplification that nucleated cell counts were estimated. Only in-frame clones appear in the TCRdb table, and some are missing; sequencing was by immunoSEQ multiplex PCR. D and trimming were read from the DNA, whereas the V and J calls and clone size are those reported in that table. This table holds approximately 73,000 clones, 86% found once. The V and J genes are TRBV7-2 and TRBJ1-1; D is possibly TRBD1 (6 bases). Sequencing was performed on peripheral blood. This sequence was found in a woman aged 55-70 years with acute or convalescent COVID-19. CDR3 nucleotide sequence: TGTGCCAGCAGCTTACTCCCGGGGGGGGCCACTGAAGCTTTCTTT. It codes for CASSLLPGGATEAFF.